Below are 20 T cell receptor beta chains sequenced from a single sample in a study of HIV-infected children after antiretroviral therapy interruption. A 3' RACE protocol on RNA, with unique molecular identifiers, produced the TCR library. TCRdb processed the 3' RACE reads anew with MiXCR; each CDR3 protein has one entry. The sample records around 40,000 distinct CDR3 sequences, about 7% being singletons. The treatment is: PENTA 11 planned treatment interruption arm or continuous ART arm. The source was CD45RA+ CD4+ T cells from PBMCs, pooled from several time points, collected from a donor given antiretroviral therapy, either interrupted or continuous. Subset indicated: naive CD4+ CD45RA+ CD45RO- T cells. These receptors were collected from a pool of human donors with HIV.

This clonotype was counted many times. J is TRBJ2-7 and V is TRBV7-2; 11 bases agree with TRBD2. After removal of 5 bases from V and 3 bases from J, the junction contained 12 bases not matched to a gene. CDR3 size: 17 residues. Germline assignment: CDR1 SGHTA and CDR2 FQGNSA. CDR3 protein: CASSLALLAGAGYEQYF. The CDR3 DNA sequence: TGTGCCAGCAGCCTGGCTCTACTAGCGGGAGCAGGCTACGAGCAGTACTTC. The variable domain in full, completed from reference TRBV7-2 and TRBJ2-7, reads GAGVSQSPSNKVTEKGKDVELRCDPISGHTALYWYRQSLGQGLEFLIYFQGNSAPDKSGLPSDRFSAERTGGSVSTLTIQRTQQEDSAVYLCASSLALLAGAGYEQYFGPGTRLTVT.

This clonotype came up many times. This CDR3 reads CASSFRVNTEAFF. CDR3 in DNA: TGTGCCAGCAGTTTCAGGGTGAACACTGAAGCTTTCTTT. The chain joins TRBV12-3 or TRBV12-4 to TRBJ1-1; perhaps TRBD1 as D (5 bases). This CDR3 spans 13 amino acids. With 3 bases removed from V and 0 bases from J, the gap between germline ends came to 5 bases.

The chain couples TRBV12-3 or TRBV12-4 to TRBJ1-1; D not resolved. This CDR3 has 14 amino acids. The ends were cut back, 6 bases at V and 1 base at J, with 12 bases in the middle. CDR3 in DNA: TGTGCCAGCAGCTCTACGACTGGGAACACTGAAGCTTTCTTT. Amino acids: CASSSTTGNTEAFF.

This clonotype was observed at least ten times. CDR3 DNA sequence: TGTGCCAGTAGTGTTGGACAGGGGGGGACCTACGAGCAGTACTTC. This sequence encodes CASSVGQGGTYEQYF. The rearrangement uses TRBV19 and TRBJ2-7; 10 bases fit TRBD1. Looked up from germline, CDR1 is LNHDA and CDR2 is SQIVND (reference sequence). V lost 5 bases to trimming and J lost 2 bases; unmatched junction nucleotides: 6. The CDR3 extends over 15 amino acids. The full variable domain, with the rest looked up from reference TRBV19 and TRBJ2-7, is DGGITQSPKYLFRKEGQNVTLSCEQNLNHDAMYWYRQDPGQGLRLIYYSQIVNDFQKGDIAEGYSVSREKKESFPLTVTSAQKNPTAFYLCASSVGQGGTYEQYFGPGTRLTVT.

This clonotype was seen at least ten times. The genes are TRBV2 and TRBJ2-7, with TRBD1 matching 7 bases. This CDR3 region has 12 residues. The junction had 3 bases not matched to a gene; V was cut back by 6 bases and J by 4 bases. Looked up from germline, CDR1 is SNHLY and CDR2 is FYNNEI. The CDR3 DNA sequence: TGTGCCAGCAGAGACAGGGTGTACGAGCAGTACTTC. As protein: CASRDRVYEQYF.

This clonotype was observed at least ten times. V is TRBV27 and J is TRBJ1-1; D gene uncertain. The CDR3 sequence is 14 residues long. Trimming cost V 3 bases and J 4 bases, with 12 bases left between them. The germline CDR1 and CDR2 sequences are MNHEY and SMNVEV (reference sequence). The CDR3 sequence: CASSLNTGGTEAFF. In DNA, the CDR3 is TGTGCCAGCAGTTTGAATACCGGAGGCACTGAAGCTTTCTTT.

Only a few counts were recorded for this clonotype. This rearrangement joins TRBV5-7 to TRBJ2-3; 11 bases match TRBD2. TRBV5-7 is an open reading frame whose function is uncertain. This CDR3 comprises 16 residues. Germline trimming cut 4 bases from V and 6 bases from J; bases unmatched to any gene: 10. CDR3 in amino acids: CASSLSLSGRADTQYF. For the CDR3, the DNA is TGTGCCAGCAGCCTCAGCCTTAGCGGGAGGGCGGATACGCAGTATTTT.

This clonotype has more than one count but fewer than ten. This rearrangement joins TRBV5-4 to TRBJ2-1, with a weak D call TRBD2 (6 bases). Germline V gives CDR1 SGHNT, CDR2 YYREEE (reference sequence). CDR3 length: 14 residues. V was pared by 0 bases and J by 6 bases, with 10 bases between. Here the CDR3 DNA reads TGTGCCAGCAGCTTGGTTGCGGGACTCAATGAGCAGTTCTTC. The encoded protein is CASSLVAGLNEQFF.

This clonotype showed up many times. The chain carries TRBV7-2 and TRBJ2-2, with D uncertain. The V gene's germline CDR1 is SGHTA and CDR2 FQGNSA. With 6 bases removed from V and 2 bases from J, the gap between germline ends came to 13 bases. The CDR3 runs 15 residues. DNA for the CDR3: TGTGCCAGCAGACGTCTTGAGCTAAACACCGGGGAGCTGTTTTTT. Translation: CASRRLELNTGELFF.

The chain joins TRBV6-5 to TRBJ2-7, with a tentative D call TRBD2 (6 bases). The CDR3 is made up of 11 amino acids. Trimming shortened V by 5 bases and J by 11 bases, and 13 bases separated the two germline ends. Germline V lookup: CDR1 MNHEY, CDR2 SVGAGI. This chain's CDR3 is CASSTGLWEYF. The CDR3 DNA is TGTGCCAGCAGTACGGGACTTTGGGAGTACTTC.

V and J are TRBV7-9 and TRBJ1-4; perhaps TRBD1 as D (5 bases). Germline CDR1 reads SEHNR; CDR2 reads FQNEAQ (reference sequence). The CDR3 covers 15 residues. The V and J ends lost 5 bases and 5 bases respectively, with 15 bases between them. The CDR3 region has the DNA TGTGCCAGCAGCACAACACTCGGGGCGAATGAAAAACTGTTTTTT. Its protein is CASSTTLGANEKLFF.

This clonotype was counted a few times. The J gene is TRBJ1-1, the V gene TRBV7-2; TRBD1 might be the D (6 bases). This CDR3 has 15 residues. V was pared by 2 bases and J by 0 bases, with 10 bases between. Germline CDR1 and CDR2: SGHTA and FQGNSA. CDR3 bases: TGTGCCAGCAGCTTATGGACAGATATGAACACTGAAGCTTTCTTT. Its protein is CASSLWTDMNTEAFF.

This chain joins TRBV2 and TRBJ2-7; D not resolved. This CDR3 is 12 amino acids long. V lost 6 bases, J lost 0 bases, and 6 bases lay in between. The germline gives CDR1 SNHLY, CDR2 FYNNEI. CDR3 sequence reads: CASSWPSYEQYF. The CDR3, as DNA: TGTGCCAGCAGCTGGCCCTCCTACGAGCAGTACTTC. Complete variable domain (other parts from reference TRBV2 and TRBJ2-7): EPEVTQTPSHQVTQMGQEVILRCVPISNHLYFYWYRQILGQKVEFLVSFYNNEISEKSEIFDDQFSVERPDGSNFTLKIRSTKLEDSAMYFCASSWPSYEQYFGPGTRLTVT.

This clonotype was counted many times. The V gene is TRBV14, the J gene TRBJ2-7; the D gene is possibly TRBD1 (5 bases). Per the germline V gene, CDR1 is SGHDN and CDR2 is FVKESK. The CDR3 sequence is 15 residues long. Trimming shortened V by 5 bases and J by 0 bases, and 14 bases separated the two germline ends. CDR3 sequence (DNA): TGTGCCAGCAGCAAAAGACAGACCAACTCCTACGAGCAGTACTTC. Translation: CASSKRQTNSYEQYF.

This clonotype was picked up a small number of times. V gene TRBV5-1 combines with J gene TRBJ2-1, with TRBD1 matching 8 bases. Germline lookup yields CDR1 SGHRS and CDR2 YFSETQ. V lost 4 bases and J lost 8; bases outside the gene matches: 14. CDR3 length: 16 amino acids. Written as DNA, the CDR3 is TGCGCCAGCAGCGGGGAGGACAGGGACGTATTCGATGAGCAGTTCTTC. The encoded protein is CASSGEDRDVFDEQFF.

This clonotype was seen more than once but under ten times. V and J are TRBV29-1 and TRBJ1-1, with unresolved D. The CDR3 covers 15 residues. The V end was cut by 3 bases, the J end by 0 bases, with 14 bases between. Germline assignment: CDR1 SQVTM and CDR2 ANQGSEA. CDR3 residues: CSVDWAVRMNTEAFF. The CDR3 DNA sequence: TGCAGCGTTGACTGGGCGGTCAGAATGAACACTGAAGCTTTCTTT. Variable domain in full (rest from reference TRBV29-1 and TRBJ1-1): SAVISQKPSRDICQRGTSLTIQCQVDSQVTMMFWYRQQPGQSLTLIATANQGSEATYESGFVIDKFPISRPNLTFSTLTVSNMSPEDSSIYLCSVDWAVRMNTEAFFGQGTRLTVV.

This clonotype showed up many times. This rearrangement joins TRBV5-1 to TRBJ2-1; D not certain. Trimming cost V 0 bases and J 7 bases, with 8 bases left between them. Germline lookup yields CDR1 SGHRS and CDR2 YFSETQ. This CDR3 is built from 13 residues. CDR3 region: CASSLALTNEQFF. The DNA for the CDR3 is TGCGCCAGCAGCTTGGCCCTTACGAATGAGCAGTTCTTC. The complete variable domain, with remaining parts taken from reference TRBV5-1 and TRBJ2-1, reads KAGVTQTPRYLIKTRGQQVTLSCSPISGHRSVSWYQQTPGQGLQFLFEYFSETQRNKGNFPGRFSGRQFSNSRSEMNVSTLELGDSALYLCASSLALTNEQFFGPGTRLTVL.

This clonotype is medium-sized by share. The germline gene is not matched at one end of the junction; a read error may be the cause. The chain employs TRBV12-3 or TRBV12-4 and TRBJ2-5; possible D gene TRBD1, 6 bases. This CDR3 region has 14 residues. This chain's CDR3 is CASSLEGDQDTQYF. The CDR3 coding sequence is TGTGCAAGCAGCTTAGAGGGGGACCAAGACACCCAGTACTTT.

A remark on this clonotype: A much larger clone sits a single nucleotide away, making a read error possible. The CDR3 DNA sequence: TGCGCCAGCAGGACGAAGTCCTACGAGCAGTACTTC. Translating it yields CASRTKSYEQYF. V usage is TRBV10-2 and J usage is TRBJ2-7; no clear D gene. CDR3 size: 12 residues. Germline lookup yields CDR1 WSHSY and CDR2 SAAADI. V was clipped by 6 bases and J by 1 base, with 7 bases between them.

This clonotype was counted ten times or more. This sequence joins TRBV6-1 and TRBJ1-2; no firm D call. With 7 bases removed from V and 4 bases from J, the gap between germline ends came to 4 bases. The CDR3 runs to 10 residues. Germline CDR1 reads MNHNS; CDR2 reads SASEGT. This CDR3 reads CASNGYGYTF. The DNA of the CDR3 is TGTGCCAGCAACGGCTATGGCTACACCTTC.